The clone carrying this T cell receptor beta chain has at least ten counts. CDR1 SGHRS and CDR2 YFSETQ come from the germline V gene. The germline V and J ends were trimmed by 4 bases and 1 base, with 8 bases remaining between them. CDR3 length: 14 residues. The sample originates from a study of patients and donors after allogeneic stem cell transplantation. TCRdb recomputed calls from the RT-PCR reads with MiXCR, one row per CDR3 protein. The top ten hold 5% to 7.5% of the sample, which has about 960,000 distinct CDR3 sequences, over 15% seen once. This sequence was found in a human donor who was either an allogeneic HSCT recipient or a stem cell or donor lymphocyte infusion donor (not recorded which). It is not recorded whose cells these are; they may come from a transplant donor. This chain connects TRBV5-1 to TRBJ2-2, with D unresolved. The source material was blood, either unsorted or a sorted T cell fraction (not recorded which). CDR3 nucleotides: TGCGCCAGCAGCCAAATGGAGAACACCGGGGAGCTGTTTTTT. This translates into CASSQMENTGELFF.